This T cell receptor beta chain was profiled in a study of beta chain features in type 1 diabetes. This clone was found a few times. Antigen unknown. The V end was cut by 3 bases, the J end by 7 bases, with 13 bases between. This CDR3 is built from 13 residues. Germline CDR1 SGHAT, CDR2 FQNNGV. Investigators reverse transcribed all isolated RNA, so they sequenced expressed TCRB transcripts. This table comes from immunoSEQ multiplex PCR, and its TCRdb copy is limited to in-frame clones, with some not included. This table holds nearly 350,000 clones, around 8.5% found once. Study-level findings and limits: The study found moderately but significantly shorter TCRB CDR3s in all four CD4+ subsets of Type 1 diabetes patients.

The receptor was derived from a man aged 30-40 years with type 1 diabetes. Material: central memory CD4+ T cells from blood. The chain links TRBV11-2 to TRBJ2-7; D is perhaps TRBD1 or TRBD2 (6 bases each). The CDR3 bases are TGTGCCAGCAGCTTTCCCGGGGGCCGGGAGCAGTACTTC. This codes for CASSFPGGREQYF. Drawing the rest from reference TRBV11-2 and TRBJ2-7, the complete variable domain is EAGVAQSPRYKIIEKRQSVAFWCNPISGHATLYWYQQILGQGPKLLIQFQNNGVVDDSQLPKDRFSAERLKGVDSTLKIQPAKLEDSAVYLCASSFPGGREQYFGPGTRLTVT.